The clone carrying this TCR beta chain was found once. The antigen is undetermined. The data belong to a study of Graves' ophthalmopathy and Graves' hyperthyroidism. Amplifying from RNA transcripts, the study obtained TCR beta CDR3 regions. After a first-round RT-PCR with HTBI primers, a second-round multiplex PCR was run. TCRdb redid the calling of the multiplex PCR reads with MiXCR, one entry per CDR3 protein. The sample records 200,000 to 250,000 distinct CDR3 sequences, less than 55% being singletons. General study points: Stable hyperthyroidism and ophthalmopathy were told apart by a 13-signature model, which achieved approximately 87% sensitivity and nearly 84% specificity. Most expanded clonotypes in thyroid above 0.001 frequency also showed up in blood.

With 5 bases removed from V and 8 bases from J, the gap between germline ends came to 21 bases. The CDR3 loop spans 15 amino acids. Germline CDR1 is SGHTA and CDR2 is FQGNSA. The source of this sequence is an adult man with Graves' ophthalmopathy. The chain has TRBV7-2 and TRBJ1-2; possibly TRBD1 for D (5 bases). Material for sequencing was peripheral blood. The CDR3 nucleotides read TGTGCCAGCAGCGACTCAGGGACCGTATTGAAAGGCTACACCTTC. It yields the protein CASSDSGTVLKGYTF. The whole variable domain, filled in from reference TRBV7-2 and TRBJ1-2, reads GAGVSQSPSNKVTEKGKDVELRCDPISGHTALYWYRQSLGQGLEFLIYFQGNSAPDKSGLPSDRFSAERTGGSVSTLTIQRTQQEDSAVYLCASSDSGTVLKGYTFGSGTRLTVV.